This T cell receptor beta chain was captured by sequencing in a study of cytomegalovirus exposure and HLA in healthy donors. From germline, CDR1 is MDHEN and CDR2 SYDVKM. J gave up 1 base and V 6 bases, and 9 bases lay outside the gene matches. The CDR3 contains 18 residues. Researchers ran the PCR with 60 Vbeta and 13 Jbeta primers. The assay was immunoSEQ multiplex PCR, and TCRdb's table has in-frame clones only and misses some. This table has some 110,000 clones, approximately 81% appearing once. The sample comprised PBMCs. This rearrangement joins TRBV28 to TRBJ2-7; TRBD2 agrees at 16 bases. This sequence was found in a woman aged 25 to 39 in good health and CMV-seronegative. In nucleotides, the CDR3 is TGTGCCAGCAGCCCGGGACTAGCGGGAGGGCAGTTTTCCTACGAGCAGTACTTC. It specifies CASSPGLAGGQFSYEQYF.